The following is a TCR beta chain sequence with its context. This sample is part of a study of CD8 T cells in Susac syndrome. Random hexamers were used to reverse transcribe roughly 0.5 to 1 ug of RNA. TCRdb re-analysed the immunoSEQ multiplex PCR reads in MiXCR, keeping a single row per CDR3 protein. The data contain 85,000 to 130,000 distinct CDR3 sequences, roughly 94% of them singletons. This CDR3 has 13 amino acids. Per germline, CDR1 MNHEY and CDR2 SMNVEV (reference sequence). The germline V and J ends were trimmed by 3 bases and 5 bases, with 7 bases remaining between them. Input material: CD8+ T cells from PBMCs. The TCR was taken from a human donor with Susac syndrome. The rearrangement joins TRBV27 to TRBJ2-2, with D possibly being TRBD2 (5 bases). CDR3 sequence: CASSLTGTGELFF. The CDR3 bases are TGTGCCAGCAGTTTGACGGGGACCGGGGAGCTGTTTTTT.